Shown below are 23 T cell receptor beta chains from a single sample sequenced in a study of cytomegalovirus exposure and HLA in healthy donors. Primers included in the PCR were 60 Vbeta and 13 Jbeta primers. TCRdb's copy holds only in-frame clones and misses some; the assay was immunoSEQ multiplex PCR. Among more than 150,000 clones listed, about 90% were seen once. The sample consisted of PBMCs. Source of these receptors: a girl under two years old in good health and CMV-seronegative.

This clone was found a few times. The chain couples TRBV6-1 to TRBJ2-7; D gene ambiguous. The CDR3 covers 11 residues. V was trimmed by 5 bases and J by 3 bases, leaving 5 bases between them. CDR1 is MNHNS, CDR2 SASEGT, per germline. The CDR3 bases are TGTGCCAGCAGTTACAACTACGAGCAGTACTTC. Translation gives CASSYNYEQYF.

The rearrangement joins TRBV5-8 to TRBJ1-1; 9 bases are shared with TRBD1. CDR1 is SGHTS and CDR2 is YDEGEE in the germline V gene. The J segment lost 4 bases and the V segment lost 2 bases, leaving 12 bases of the junction unmatched. This CDR3 contains 17 residues. The CDR3 region has the DNA TGTGCCAGCAGCTTATGGGCCCGGACAGGGGCGGGCACTGAAGCTTTCTTT. Encoded protein: CASSLWARTGAGTEAFF.

The chain is built from TRBV7-9 and TRBJ1-3; D gene unclear. The V end was cut by 5 bases, the J end by 0 bases, with 11 bases between. This CDR3 comprises 15 residues. Germline CDR1 reads SEHNR; CDR2 reads FQNEAQ (reference sequence). The CDR3 loop is CASSLILLSGNTIYF. Written as DNA, the CDR3 is TGTGCCAGCAGCCTTATCCTCCTCTCTGGAAACACCATATATTTT.

This chain joins TRBV6-6 and TRBJ2-3; D is perhaps TRBD2 (6 bases). CDR1 is MNHNY and CDR2 is SVGAGI in the germline V gene (reference sequence). The ends were cut back, 6 bases at V and 3 bases at J, with 19 bases in the middle. CDR3 length equals 16 residues. CDR3 region: CASSYIAEGRTDTQYF. The CDR3, as DNA: TGTGCCAGCAGCTACATAGCGGAAGGTCGTACAGATACGCAGTATTTT.

This chain's CDR3 is CASSLVGDRGYEQYF. The CDR3, as DNA: TGTGCCAGCAGCTTAGTGGGGGACAGGGGCTACGAGCAGTACTTC. The chain couples TRBV7-9 to TRBJ2-7; 10 nucleotides line up with TRBD1. Germline assignment: CDR1 SEHNR and CDR2 FQNEAQ (reference sequence). The ends lost 1 base at V and 3 bases at J; junction bases unmatched: 3. This CDR3 contains 15 residues.

V is TRBV9 and J is TRBJ2-7; tentative D call: TRBD2 (7 bases). There are 16 residues in the CDR3. Germline lookup yields CDR1 SGDLS and CDR2 YYNGEE. V lost 3 bases and J lost 3, with 19 bases in between. The CDR3 DNA is TGTGCCAGCAGCGGGCTGGGTGGGGAGGGGGACTACGAGCAGTACTTC. The encoded protein is CASSGLGGEGDYEQYF.

The V and J genes are TRBV27 and TRBJ2-5; TRBD1 might be the D (5 bases). CDR3 length: 14 amino acids. Trimming took off 0 bases at V and 5 bases at J, with 10 bases between the two ends. Looked up from germline, CDR1 is MNHEY and CDR2 is SMNVEV (reference sequence). The CDR3 region is CASSLSGHRETQYF. CDR3 sequence (DNA): TGTGCCAGCAGTTTATCTGGACATAGGGAGACCCAGTACTTC.

The V gene is TRBV5-1, the J gene TRBJ2-3; a weak D match, TRBD2 (5 bases). Trimming shortened V by 2 bases and J by 4 bases, and 11 bases separated the two germline ends. The germline V gene encodes CDR1 SGHRS and CDR2 YFSETQ. The CDR3 has 14 amino acids. The CDR3 DNA follows: TGCGCCAGCAGCTTTCTGGAAGCGGCAGATACGCAGTATTTT. Translated, it gives CASSFLEAADTQYF.

CDR3 sequence: CASSLAGGSYNEQFF. DNA for the CDR3: TGTGCCAGCAGCTTAGCGGGAGGCTCCTACAATGAGCAGTTCTTC. The chain recombines TRBV11-2 with TRBJ2-1; 7 nucleotides agree with TRBD2. V gave up 1 base and J gave up 0 bases; unmatched junction bases: 0. CDR1 is SGHAT, CDR2 FQNNGV, per germline. This CDR3 has 15 residues.

CDR3 sequence reads: CASSLSDQPQHF. The CDR3 DNA reads as TGTGCCAGCAGTTTATCAGATCAGCCCCAGCATTTT. The V gene is TRBV28, the J gene TRBJ1-5; unclear D gene. Germline CDR1 is MDHEN and CDR2 is SYDVKM. The CDR3 spans 12 residues. V lost 1 base, J lost 5 bases, and 3 bases lay in between.

The chain is built from TRBV4-1 and TRBJ1-5, with D uncertain. The ends were cut back, 1 base at V and 1 base at J, with 11 bases in the middle. Germline V CDR1 and CDR2: MGHRA, YSYEKL. CDR3 length: 16 amino acids. CDR3 sequence reads: CASSQGFRTSNQPQHF. The CDR3 region has the DNA TGCGCCAGCAGCCAAGGATTCAGAACGAGCAATCAGCCCCAGCATTTT.

The rearrangement links TRBV29-1 to TRBJ2-5, with a weak D call TRBD1 (5 bases). Trimming removed 7 bases from V and 1 base from J, with 13 bases in between. This CDR3 region has 13 residues. Looked up from germline, CDR1 is SQVTM and CDR2 is ANQGSEA. This CDR3 is CSGGVGRQETQYF. In DNA, the CDR3 is TGCAGCGGTGGGGTGGGGCGCCAAGAGACCCAGTACTTC.

The V call is TRBV6-1, the J call TRBJ2-5; TRBD1 agrees at 7 bases. Looked up from germline, CDR1 is MNHNS and CDR2 is SASEGT. With V trimmed by 2 bases and J by 5 bases, 14 bases remained unmatched. The CDR3 contains 17 residues. The CDR3 loop reads CASSERGSGRGPETQYF. The CDR3 DNA follows: TGTGCCAGCAGTGAACGTGGGAGCGGTAGGGGGCCTGAGACCCAGTACTTC.

This chain joins TRBV5-1 and TRBJ1-2, with 10 bases fitting TRBD1. With 4 bases clipped from V and 6 bases from J, the junction kept 6 bases outside the gene matches. This CDR3 comprises 14 residues. Germline CDR1 SGHRS, CDR2 YFSETQ. The DNA for the CDR3 is TGCGCCAGCAGCGCATGGACAGGGGGTAATGGCTACACCTTC. This translates into CASSAWTGGNGYTF.

The V call is TRBV27, the J call TRBJ2-1, with D perhaps matching TRBD2 (5 bases). The V end lost 3 bases, the J end lost 9 bases, and 18 bases lay between the germline ends. This CDR3 is 15 amino acids long. The germline V gene encodes CDR1 MNHEY and CDR2 SMNVEV (reference sequence). CDR3 in amino acids: CASSFSLGQNSEQFF. The CDR3 DNA reads as TGTGCCAGCAGTTTTTCACTAGGGCAGAACAGTGAGCAGTTCTTC.

The chain combines TRBV9 with TRBJ2-3; the match to TRBD2 covers 9 bases. CDR1 and CDR2 (germline): SGDLS, YYNGEE. V was pared by 2 bases and J by 0 bases, with 7 bases of the junction left unmatched. This CDR3 contains 17 residues. CDR3 in amino acids: CASSVSTSGSSTDTQYF. In DNA, the CDR3 is TGTGCCAGCAGCGTGTCAACTAGCGGGTCTAGCACAGATACGCAGTATTTT.

With respect to this clone: The sample carries other DNA sequences with the same CDR3. The chain uses TRBV20-1 and TRBJ2-5; no firm D call. The CDR3 covers 11 residues. Trimming pared 2 bases from V and 1 base from J, leaving 2 bases between. Per the germline V gene, CDR1 is DFQATT and CDR2 is SNEGSKA (reference sequence). CDR3 in amino acids: CSARLQETQYF. The CDR3 DNA follows: TGCAGTGCTAGACTCCAAGAGACCCAGTACTTC.

The genes are TRBV4-3 and TRBJ2-3; D is perhaps TRBD1 (5 bases). Trimming removed 0 bases from V and 3 bases from J, with 13 bases in between. This CDR3 has 16 amino acids. CDR1 and CDR2 (germline): LGHNA, YSLEER. Here the CDR3 DNA reads TGCGCCAGCAGCCAAGAGTACTATCAGGGAACAGATACGCAGTATTTT. It encodes CASSQEYYQGTDTQYF.

The chain's CDR3 is CASSLLSGGLGQETQYF. CDR3 DNA sequence: TGTGCCAGCAGCTTGCTTAGCGGGGGGCTAGGGCAAGAGACCCAGTACTTC. This rearrangement joins TRBV5-4 to TRBJ2-5, with 10 bases that match TRBD2. Unmatched junction bases numbered 8, after V lost 1 base and J lost 2 bases. The CDR3 runs to 17 residues. CDR1 SGHNT and CDR2 YYREEE come from the germline V gene (reference sequence).

This chain uses TRBV4-1 with TRBJ1-2; TRBD1 might be the D (6 bases). The V and J ends lost 4 bases and 8 bases respectively, with 17 bases between them. Germline lookup yields CDR1 MGHRA and CDR2 YSYEKL. CDR3 length: 14 amino acids. In nucleotides, the CDR3 is TGCGCCAGCAGCCCGGAGGGGGGGAATAAGGGCTACACCTTC. Translated, it gives CASSPEGGNKGYTF.

The rearrangement links TRBV19 to TRBJ2-1, with D tentatively TRBD2 (5 bases). Trimming removed 1 base at V and 5 bases at J, with 12 bases between. The CDR3 has 15 amino acids. CDR1 LNHDA and CDR2 SQIVND come from the germline V gene (reference sequence). The CDR3 coding sequence is TGTGCCAGTAGTATAGCTAGCAAGTATAACAATGAGCAGTTCTTC. Protein product: CASSIASKYNNEQFF.

This rearrangement joins TRBV7-2 to TRBJ2-7; the match to TRBD2 covers 7 bases. Trimming at V came to 3 bases and at J to 5 bases, leaving 13 bases not matched to a gene. The CDR3 covers 16 residues. Germline V gene sequence: CDR1 SGHTA, CDR2 FQGNSA. This chain's CDR3 is CASSFFIGRDYDEQYF. The CDR3 nucleotides read TGTGCCAGCAGCTTTTTCATAGGGAGGGATTATGACGAGCAGTACTTC.

The chain is built from TRBV6-1 and TRBJ1-2; no reliable D call. The CDR3 length is 9 residues. The germline gives CDR1 MNHNS, CDR2 SASEGT. V was trimmed by 11 bases and J by 2 bases, leaving 3 bases between them. The CDR3 sequence is CASNYGYTF. In DNA, the CDR3 is TGTGCCTCGAACTATGGCTACACCTTC.